This T cell receptor beta chain came from a study of OX40 agonist ivuxolimab in advanced cancers. As for the study in general: Ivuxolimab is a fully human IgG2 antibody that activates OX40 (CD134). Of the participants, 40% to 50% had some prior anti-PD-1, anti-PD-L1 or anti-CTLA-4 therapy, which was allowed. Study-wide points: On average, CD8+ T cells showed a greater number of expanded clones than CD4+. At 0.1 to 3.0 mg/kg, clonal expansion of CD4+ and CD8+ blood T cells had occurred by week 6.

About this clone itself: Its cognate antigen is unknown.

Some clones are missing from TCRdb's copy, which holds only in-frame ones; the method was immunoSEQ multiplex PCR. The sample carries fewer than 65,000 clones, about 94% recorded once. V shed 5 bases and J shed 0 bases, with 17 bases lying between them. CDR1 LNHDA and CDR2 SQIVND come from the germline V gene (reference sequence). CDR3 size: 17 residues. The input for sequencing was CD4+ or CD8+ T cells sorted from blood, taken in a trial of the OX40 agonist ivuxolimab. The rearrangement joins TRBV19 to TRBJ2-1, with D possibly TRBD2 on 6 matching bases. The TCR comes from an adult with an advanced solid tumor such as melanoma, head and neck, liver or kidney cancer. CDR3 loop: CASSPTGGRPSYNEQFF. CDR3 bases: TGTGCCAGTAGTCCCACCGGTGGGAGGCCCTCCTACAATGAGCAGTTCTTC.